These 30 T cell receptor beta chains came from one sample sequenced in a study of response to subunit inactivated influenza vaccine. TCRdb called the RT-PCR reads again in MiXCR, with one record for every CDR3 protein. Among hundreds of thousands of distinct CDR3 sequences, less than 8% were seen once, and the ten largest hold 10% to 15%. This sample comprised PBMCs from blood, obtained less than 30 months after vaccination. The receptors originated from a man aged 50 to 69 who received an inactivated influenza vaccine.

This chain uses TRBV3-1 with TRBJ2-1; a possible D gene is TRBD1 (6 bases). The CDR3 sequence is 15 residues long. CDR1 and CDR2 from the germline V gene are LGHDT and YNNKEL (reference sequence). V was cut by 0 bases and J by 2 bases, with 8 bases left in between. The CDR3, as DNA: TGTGCCAGCAGCCAAGAAGGGACACCCTACAATGAGCAGTTCTTC. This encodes CASSQEGTPYNEQFF.

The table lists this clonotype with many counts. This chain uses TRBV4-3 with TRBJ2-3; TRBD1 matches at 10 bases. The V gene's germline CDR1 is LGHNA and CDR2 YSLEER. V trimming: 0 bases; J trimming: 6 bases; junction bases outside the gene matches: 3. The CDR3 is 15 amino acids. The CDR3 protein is CASSQDGTGVDTQYF. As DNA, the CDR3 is TGCGCCAGCAGCCAAGATGGGACAGGGGTGGATACGCAGTATTTT.

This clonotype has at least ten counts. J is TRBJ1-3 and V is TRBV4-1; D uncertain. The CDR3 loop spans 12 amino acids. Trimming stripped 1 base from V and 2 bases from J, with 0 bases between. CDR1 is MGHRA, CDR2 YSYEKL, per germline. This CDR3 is CASSQAGNTIYF. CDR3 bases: TGCGCCAGCAGCCAAGCTGGAAACACCATATATTTT.

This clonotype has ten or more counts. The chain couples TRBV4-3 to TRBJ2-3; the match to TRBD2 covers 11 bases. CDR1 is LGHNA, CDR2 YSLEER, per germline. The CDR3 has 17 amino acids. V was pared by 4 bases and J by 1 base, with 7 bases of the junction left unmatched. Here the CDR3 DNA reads TGCGCCAGCAGCCTTAGCGGGGGGGCCCTGGGCACAGATACGCAGTATTTT. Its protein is CASSLSGGALGTDTQYF.

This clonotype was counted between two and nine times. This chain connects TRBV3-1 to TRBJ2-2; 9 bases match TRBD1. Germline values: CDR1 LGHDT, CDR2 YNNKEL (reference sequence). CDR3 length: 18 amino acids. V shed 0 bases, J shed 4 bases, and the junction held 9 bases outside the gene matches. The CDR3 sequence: CASSQDAVGTGPTGELFF. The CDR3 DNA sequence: TGTGCCAGCAGCCAAGATGCCGTCGGGACAGGGCCCACCGGGGAGCTGTTTTTT.

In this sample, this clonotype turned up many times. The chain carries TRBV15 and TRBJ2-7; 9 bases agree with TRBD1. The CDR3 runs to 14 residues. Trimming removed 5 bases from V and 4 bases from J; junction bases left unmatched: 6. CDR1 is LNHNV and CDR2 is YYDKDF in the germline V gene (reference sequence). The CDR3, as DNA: TGTGCCACCAGCCAAGACAGGGGGATTTACGAGCAGTACTTC. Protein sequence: CATSQDRGIYEQYF.

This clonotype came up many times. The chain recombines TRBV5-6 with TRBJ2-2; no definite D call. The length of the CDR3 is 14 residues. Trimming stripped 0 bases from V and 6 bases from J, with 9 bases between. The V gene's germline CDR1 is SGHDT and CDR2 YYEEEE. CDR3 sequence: CASSLVLFPGELFF. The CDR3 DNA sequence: TGTGCCAGCAGCTTGGTTCTTTTCCCCGGGGAGCTGTTTTTT.

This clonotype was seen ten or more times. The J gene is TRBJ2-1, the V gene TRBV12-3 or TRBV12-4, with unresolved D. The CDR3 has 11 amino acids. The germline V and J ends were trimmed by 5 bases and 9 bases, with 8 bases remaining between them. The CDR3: CASSMVGEQFF. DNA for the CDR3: TGTGCCAGCAGTATGGTGGGTGAGCAGTTCTTC.

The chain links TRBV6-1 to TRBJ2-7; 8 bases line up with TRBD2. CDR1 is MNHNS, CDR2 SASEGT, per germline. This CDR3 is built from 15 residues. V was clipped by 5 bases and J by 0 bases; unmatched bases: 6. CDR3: CASSKLAGPSYEQYF. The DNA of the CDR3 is TGTGCCAGCAGTAAATTAGCGGGGCCCTCCTACGAGCAGTACTTC.

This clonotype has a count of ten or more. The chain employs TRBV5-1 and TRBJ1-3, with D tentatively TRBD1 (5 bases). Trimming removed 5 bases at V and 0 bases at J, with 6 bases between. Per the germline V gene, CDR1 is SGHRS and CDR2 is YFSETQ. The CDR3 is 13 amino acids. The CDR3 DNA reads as TGCGCCAGCAGGGACACCTCTGGAAACACCATATATTTT. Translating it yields CASRDTSGNTIYF.

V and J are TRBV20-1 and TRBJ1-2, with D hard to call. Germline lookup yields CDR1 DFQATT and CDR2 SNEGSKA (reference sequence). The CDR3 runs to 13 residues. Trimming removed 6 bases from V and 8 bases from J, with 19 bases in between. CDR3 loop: CSAEMGVRLGYTF. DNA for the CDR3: TGCAGTGCCGAGATGGGAGTACGCCTAGGCTACACCTTC.

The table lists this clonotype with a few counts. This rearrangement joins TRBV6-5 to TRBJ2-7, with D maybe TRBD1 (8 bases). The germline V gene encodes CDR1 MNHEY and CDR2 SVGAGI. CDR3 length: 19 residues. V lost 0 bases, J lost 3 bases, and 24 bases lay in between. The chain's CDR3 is CASSYSAPGRDRFLYEQYF. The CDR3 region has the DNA TGTGCCAGCAGTTACTCCGCCCCTGGGAGGGACAGGTTCCTCTACGAGCAGTACTTC.

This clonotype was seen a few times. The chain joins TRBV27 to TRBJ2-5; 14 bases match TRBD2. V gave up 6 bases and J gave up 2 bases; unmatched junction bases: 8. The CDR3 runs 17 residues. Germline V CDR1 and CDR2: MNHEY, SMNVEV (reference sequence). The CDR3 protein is CASSSLGLAGDQETQYF. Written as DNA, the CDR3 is TGTGCCAGCAGCTCGCTGGGACTAGCGGGGGATCAAGAGACCCAGTACTTC.

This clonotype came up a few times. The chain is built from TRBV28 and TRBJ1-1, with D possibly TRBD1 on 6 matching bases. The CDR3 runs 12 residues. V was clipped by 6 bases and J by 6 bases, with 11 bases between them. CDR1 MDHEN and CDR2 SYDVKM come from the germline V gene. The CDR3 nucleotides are TGTGCCAGCAGCAGAAGGGGGGCTGAAGCTTTCTTT. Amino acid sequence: CASSRRGAEAFF.

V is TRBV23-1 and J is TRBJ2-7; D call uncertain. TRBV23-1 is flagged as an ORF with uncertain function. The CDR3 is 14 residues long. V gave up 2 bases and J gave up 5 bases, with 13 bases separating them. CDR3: CASSQAPQPNEQYF. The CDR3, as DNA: TGCGCCAGCAGTCAAGCCCCCCAACCCAACGAGCAGTACTTC.

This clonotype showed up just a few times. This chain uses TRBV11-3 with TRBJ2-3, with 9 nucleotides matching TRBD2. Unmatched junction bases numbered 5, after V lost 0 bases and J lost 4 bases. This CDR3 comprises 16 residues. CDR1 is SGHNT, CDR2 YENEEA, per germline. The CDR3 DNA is TGTGCCAGCAGCTTAGATATAGCGGGAGTGGCAGATACGCAGTATTTT. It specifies CASSLDIAGVADTQYF.

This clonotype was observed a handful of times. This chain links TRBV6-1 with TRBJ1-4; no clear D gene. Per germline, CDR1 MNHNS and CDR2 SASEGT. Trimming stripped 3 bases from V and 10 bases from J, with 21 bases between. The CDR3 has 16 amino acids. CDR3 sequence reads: CASSDSTFFNDRKLFF. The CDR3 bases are TGTGCCAGCAGTGACAGCACCTTTTTTAATGATAGAAAACTGTTTTTT.

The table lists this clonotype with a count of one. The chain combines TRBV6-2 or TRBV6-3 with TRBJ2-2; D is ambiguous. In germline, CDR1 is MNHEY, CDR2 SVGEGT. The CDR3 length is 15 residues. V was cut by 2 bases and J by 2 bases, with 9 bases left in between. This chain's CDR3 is CASSYSLRNTGELFF. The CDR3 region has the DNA TGTGCCAGCAGTTACAGCCTGAGAAACACCGGGGAGCTGTTTTTT.

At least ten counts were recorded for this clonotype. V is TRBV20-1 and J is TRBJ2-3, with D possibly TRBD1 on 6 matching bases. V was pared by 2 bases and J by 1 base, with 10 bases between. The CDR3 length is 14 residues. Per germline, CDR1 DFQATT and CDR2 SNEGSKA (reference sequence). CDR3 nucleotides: TGCAGTGCTAGATGGGGGCGTCGCACAGATACGCAGTATTTT. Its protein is CSARWGRRTDTQYF.

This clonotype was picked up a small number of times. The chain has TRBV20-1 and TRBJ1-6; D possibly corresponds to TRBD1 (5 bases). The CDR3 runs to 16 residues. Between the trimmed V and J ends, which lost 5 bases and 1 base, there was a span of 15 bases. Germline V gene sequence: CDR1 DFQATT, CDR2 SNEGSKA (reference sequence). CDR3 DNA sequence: TGCAGTGCTCAGAGGGCCCAGGGATCCTATAATTCACCCCTCCACTTT. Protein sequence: CSAQRAQGSYNSPLHF.

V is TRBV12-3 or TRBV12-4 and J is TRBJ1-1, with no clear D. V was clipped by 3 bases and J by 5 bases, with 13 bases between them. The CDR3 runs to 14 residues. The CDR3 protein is CASSFTKRVTEAFF. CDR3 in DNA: TGTGCCAGCAGTTTCACAAAAAGGGTTACTGAAGCTTTCTTT.

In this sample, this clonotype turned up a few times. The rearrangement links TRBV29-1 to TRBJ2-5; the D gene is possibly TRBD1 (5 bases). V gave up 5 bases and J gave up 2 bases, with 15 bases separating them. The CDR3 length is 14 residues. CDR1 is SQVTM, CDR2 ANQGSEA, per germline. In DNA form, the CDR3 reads TGCAGCGTTCCACAGGAGACAGCTCAAGAGACCCAGTACTTC. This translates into CSVPQETAQETQYF.

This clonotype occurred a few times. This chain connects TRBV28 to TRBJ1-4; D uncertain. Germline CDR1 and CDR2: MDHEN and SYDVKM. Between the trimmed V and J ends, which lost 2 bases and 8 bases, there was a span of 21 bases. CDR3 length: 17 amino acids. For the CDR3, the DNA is TGTGCCAGCAGTTTAATCTCTGCACGGGCTGTCAAGGAAAAACTGTTTTTT. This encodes CASSLISARAVKEKLFF.

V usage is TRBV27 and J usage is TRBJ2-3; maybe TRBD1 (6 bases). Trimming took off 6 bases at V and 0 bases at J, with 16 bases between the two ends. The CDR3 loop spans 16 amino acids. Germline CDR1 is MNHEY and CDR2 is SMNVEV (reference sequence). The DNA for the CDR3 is TGTGCCAGCAGCTTGAGAGGGGGATGGAGCACAGATACGCAGTATTTT. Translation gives CASSLRGGWSTDTQYF.

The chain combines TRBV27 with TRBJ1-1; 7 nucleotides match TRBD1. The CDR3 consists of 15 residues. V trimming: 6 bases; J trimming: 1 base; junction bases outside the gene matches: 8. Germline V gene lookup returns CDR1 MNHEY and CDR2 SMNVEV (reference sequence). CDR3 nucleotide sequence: TGTGCCAGCAGAACGAGACAGGGAGCGAACACTGAAGCTTTCTTT. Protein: CASRTRQGANTEAFF.

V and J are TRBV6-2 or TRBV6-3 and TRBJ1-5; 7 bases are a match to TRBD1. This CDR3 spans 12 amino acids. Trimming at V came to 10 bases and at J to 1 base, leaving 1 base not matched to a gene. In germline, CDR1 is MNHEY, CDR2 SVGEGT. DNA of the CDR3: TGTGCCACGACAGGGAGCAATCAGCCCCAGCATTTT. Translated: CATTGSNQPQHF.

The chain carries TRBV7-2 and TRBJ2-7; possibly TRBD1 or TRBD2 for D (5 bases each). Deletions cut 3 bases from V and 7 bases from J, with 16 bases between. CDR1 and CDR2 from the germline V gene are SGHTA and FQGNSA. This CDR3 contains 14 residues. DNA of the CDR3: TGTGCCAGCAGCTTTTCCGGGGCTATAGGGGAGCAGTACTTC. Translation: CASSFSGAIGEQYF. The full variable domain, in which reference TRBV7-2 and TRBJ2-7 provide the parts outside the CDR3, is GAGVSQSPSNKVTEKGKDVELRCDPISGHTALYWYRQSLGQGLEFLIYFQGNSAPDKSGLPSDRFSAERTGGSVSTLTIQRTQQEDSAVYLCASSFSGAIGEQYFGPGTRLTVT.

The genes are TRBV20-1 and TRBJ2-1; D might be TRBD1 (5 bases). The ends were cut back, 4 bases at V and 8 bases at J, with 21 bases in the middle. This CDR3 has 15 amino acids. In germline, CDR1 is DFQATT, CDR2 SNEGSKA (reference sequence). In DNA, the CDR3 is TGCAGTGCTACACAGGCGCCCCTACGTACAGATGAGCAGTTCTTC. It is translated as CSATQAPLRTDEQFF.

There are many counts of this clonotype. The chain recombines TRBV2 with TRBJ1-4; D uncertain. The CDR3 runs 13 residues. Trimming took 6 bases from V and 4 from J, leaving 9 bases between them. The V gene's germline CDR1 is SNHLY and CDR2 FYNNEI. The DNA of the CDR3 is TGTGCCAGCAGCACCTGGAATAATGAAAAACTGTTTTTT. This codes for CASSTWNNEKLFF.

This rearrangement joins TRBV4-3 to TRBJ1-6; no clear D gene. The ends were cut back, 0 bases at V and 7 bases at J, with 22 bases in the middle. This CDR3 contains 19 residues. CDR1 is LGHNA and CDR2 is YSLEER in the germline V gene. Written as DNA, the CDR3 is TGCGCCAGCAGCCAAGAAGGCGGTGCTAGGGAATCGGAAAATTCACCCCTCCACTTT. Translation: CASSQEGGARESENSPLHF.